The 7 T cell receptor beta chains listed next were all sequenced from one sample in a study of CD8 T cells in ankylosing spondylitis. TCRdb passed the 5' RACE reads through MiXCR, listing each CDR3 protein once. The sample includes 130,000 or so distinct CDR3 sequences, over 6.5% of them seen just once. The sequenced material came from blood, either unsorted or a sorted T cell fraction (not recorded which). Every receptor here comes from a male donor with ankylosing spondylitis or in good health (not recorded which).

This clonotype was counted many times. CDR3 bases: TGTGCCAGTAGAGCGACAGGGGGCCCTACACATTATAGCAATCAGCCCCAGCATTTT. Its protein product is CASRATGGPTHYSNQPQHF. V is TRBV19 and J is TRBJ1-5, with 10 positions matching TRBD1. Trimming removed 6 bases from V and 0 bases from J; junction bases left unmatched: 14. Looked up from germline, CDR1 is LNHDA and CDR2 is SQIVND (reference sequence). The CDR3 extends over 19 amino acids.

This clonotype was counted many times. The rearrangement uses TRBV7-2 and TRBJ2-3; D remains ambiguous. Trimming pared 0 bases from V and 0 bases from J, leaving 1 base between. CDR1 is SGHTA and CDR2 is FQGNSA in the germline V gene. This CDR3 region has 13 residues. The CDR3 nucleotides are TGTGCCAGCAGCTTAGCGAGCACAGATACGCAGTATTTT. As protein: CASSLASTDTQYF.

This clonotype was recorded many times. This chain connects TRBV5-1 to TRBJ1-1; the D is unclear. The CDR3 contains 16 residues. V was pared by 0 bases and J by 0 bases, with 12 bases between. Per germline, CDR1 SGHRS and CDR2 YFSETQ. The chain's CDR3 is CASSLEGGGVNTEAFF. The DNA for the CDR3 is TGCGCCAGCAGCTTGGAAGGAGGTGGGGTGAACACTGAAGCTTTCTTT.

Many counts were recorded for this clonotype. CDR3: CAISEPERGGSTDTQYF. CDR3 in DNA: TGTGCCATCAGTGAGCCCGAGCGGGGCGGTAGCACAGATACGCAGTATTTT. This chain connects TRBV10-3 to TRBJ2-3, with 7 bases identical to TRBD2. V lost 2 bases, J lost 0 bases, and 8 bases stayed unmatched. Germline V gene lookup returns CDR1 ENHRY and CDR2 SYGVKD. This CDR3 spans 17 amino acids.

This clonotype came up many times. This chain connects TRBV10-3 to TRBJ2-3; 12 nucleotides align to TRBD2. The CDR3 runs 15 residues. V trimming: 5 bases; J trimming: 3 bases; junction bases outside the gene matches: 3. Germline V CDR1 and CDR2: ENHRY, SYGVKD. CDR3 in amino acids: CAISWTSGETDTQYF. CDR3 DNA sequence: TGTGCCATCAGTTGGACTAGCGGGGAAACAGATACGCAGTATTTT.

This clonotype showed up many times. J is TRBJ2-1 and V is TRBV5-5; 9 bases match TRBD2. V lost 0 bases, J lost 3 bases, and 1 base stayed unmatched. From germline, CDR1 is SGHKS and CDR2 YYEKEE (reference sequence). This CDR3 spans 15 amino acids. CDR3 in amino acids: CASSLELAGYNEQFF. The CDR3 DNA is TGTGCCAGCAGCTTGGAACTAGCGGGCTACAATGAGCAGTTCTTC.

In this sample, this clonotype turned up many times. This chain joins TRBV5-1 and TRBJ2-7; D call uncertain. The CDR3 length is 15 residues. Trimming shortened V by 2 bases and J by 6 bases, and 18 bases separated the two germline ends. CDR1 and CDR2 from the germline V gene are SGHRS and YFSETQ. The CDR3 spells CASSFGPHGGIEQYF. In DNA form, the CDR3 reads TGCGCCAGCAGCTTTGGTCCCCACGGTGGGATCGAGCAGTACTTC.